Presented here are 27 T cell receptor beta chains from one specimen sequenced in a study of shared clonotypes between healthy human individuals. Data came from immunoSEQ multiplex PCR; TCRdb stores just in-frame clones and leaves some out. The sample lists some 2,100,000 clones; around 93% were seen once. CD45RO-negative CD8 cells positively selected for CCR7 made up the naive population, which excluded terminally differentiated effector memory CD45RA+ cells. The sample comprised naive CD8+ T cells from PBMCs. Every receptor here comes from a man between 18 and 29 years old in good health. Some clones in this sample may be carry-over from other donors' samples.

The V call is TRBV19, the J call TRBJ1-4, with TRBD1 matching 7 bases. V gave up 5 bases and J gave up 4 bases; unmatched junction bases: 4. The CDR3 runs to 14 residues. From germline, CDR1 is LNHDA and CDR2 SQIVND (reference sequence). The DNA for the CDR3 is TGTGCCAGTAGTGTCCGGGACAGTAATGAAAAACTGTTTTTT. Translated: CASSVRDSNEKLFF.

As for this clone: The same CDR3 is also encoded by other DNA sequences in this sample. The gene calls are TRBV7-9 and TRBJ2-2; D not resolved. V was trimmed by 3 bases and J by 6 bases, leaving 5 bases between them. CDR3 length: 12 residues. Germline CDR1 reads SEHNR; CDR2 reads FQNEAQ (reference sequence). The CDR3 here is CASSFGPGELFF. CDR3 DNA sequence: TGTGCCAGCAGCTTCGGACCCGGGGAGCTGTTTTTT.

J is TRBJ1-2 and V is TRBV9; D ambiguous. The length of the CDR3 is 14 residues. V lost 2 bases to trimming and J lost 0 bases, with 8 bases between them. Germline CDR1 reads SGDLS; CDR2 reads YYNGEE. The CDR3 DNA reads TGTGCCAGCAGCGTGGCCAGCCCTAACTATGGCTACACCTTC. It yields the protein CASSVASPNYGYTF.

The chain links TRBV28 to TRBJ1-1; 7 bases are a match to TRBD1. V shed 7 bases and J 0 bases; nucleotides not matched to a gene: 8. Germline CDR1 is MDHEN and CDR2 is SYDVKM. The CDR3 runs 15 residues. The CDR3 sequence is CASTPSGGLNTEAFF. For the CDR3, the DNA is TGTGCCAGCACCCCGTCAGGGGGATTGAACACTGAAGCTTTCTTT.

The CDR3 DNA reads TGTGCCAGCAGCGTCGGGACAGGGTGGTACGAGCAGTACTTC. It codes for CASSVGTGWYEQYF. The chain has TRBV6-5 and TRBJ2-7, with TRBD1 identical over 9 bases. V lost 6 bases and J lost 4; bases outside the gene matches: 7. CDR3 size: 14 residues. Germline values: CDR1 MNHEY, CDR2 SVGAGI.

This chain joins TRBV29-1 and TRBJ1-2; D gene ambiguous. In germline, CDR1 is SQVTM, CDR2 ANQGSEA. CDR3 length equals 11 residues. V lost 5 bases and J 1 base, leaving 5 bases between the germline ends. CDR3 bases: TGCAGCGTTTGGGTTAACTATGGCTACACCTTC. Amino acids: CSVWVNYGYTF.

V gene TRBV11-2 combines with J gene TRBJ2-1; no firm D call. This CDR3 has 13 amino acids. Germline loops: CDR1 SGHAT, CDR2 FQNNGV. Trimming took off 1 base at V and 7 bases at J, with 8 bases between the two ends. The CDR3 here is CASSLVGENEQFF. In DNA form, the CDR3 reads TGTGCCAGCAGCTTAGTTGGGGAAAATGAGCAGTTCTTC.

The V call is TRBV7-9, the J call TRBJ2-7, with TRBD1 matching 12 bases. Looked up from germline, CDR1 is SEHNR and CDR2 is FQNEAQ (reference sequence). This CDR3 is 16 amino acids long. The ends lost 1 base at V and 3 bases at J; junction bases unmatched: 4. CDR3 sequence reads: CASSLGWDRGHYEQYF. For the CDR3, the DNA is TGTGCCAGCAGCTTAGGATGGGACAGGGGGCACTACGAGCAGTACTTC.

The chain uses TRBV28 and TRBJ2-7; D remains unclear. The CDR3 runs to 14 residues. Trimming shortened V by 6 bases and J by 0 bases, and 12 bases separated the two germline ends. Germline values: CDR1 MDHEN, CDR2 SYDVKM. As DNA, the CDR3 is TGTGCCAGCAGCTATGACACGTACTCCTACGAGCAGTACTTC. This translates into CASSYDTYSYEQYF.

The chain links TRBV2 to TRBJ2-3; D uncertain. V was cut by 0 bases and J by 2 bases, with 9 bases left in between. The CDR3 consists of 15 residues. The V gene's germline CDR1 is SNHLY and CDR2 FYNNEI. The CDR3 nucleotides are TGTGCCAGCAGTGAAGCCGGTGTTTTCACAGATACGCAGTATTTT. Protein: CASSEAGVFTDTQYF.

This chain joins TRBV4-3 and TRBJ2-7, with 7 bases fitting TRBD2. Germline V gives CDR1 LGHNA, CDR2 YSLEER. This CDR3 has 15 residues. V was pared by 5 bases and J by 2 bases, with 9 bases of the junction left unmatched. CDR3 in DNA: TGCGCCAGCAGCATCCGGGTAACTAGCGCCTACGAGCAGTACTTC. Amino acids: CASSIRVTSAYEQYF.

The chain uses TRBV7-9 and TRBJ2-1, with unresolved D. The germline V gene encodes CDR1 SEHNR and CDR2 FQNEAQ (reference sequence). V shed 5 bases and J shed 0 bases, with 14 bases lying between them. This CDR3 contains 16 residues. CDR3 DNA sequence: TGTGCCAGCAGCCCCCGGGCCGGTAGCTCCTACAATGAGCAGTTCTTC. This gives the protein CASSPRAGSSYNEQFF.

The V and J genes are TRBV19 and TRBJ2-1; 7 bases agree with TRBD2. This CDR3 is built from 14 residues. Per the germline V gene, CDR1 is LNHDA and CDR2 is SQIVND (reference sequence). The trim removed 11 bases at V and 2 bases at J, leaving 9 bases unmatched. The CDR3 DNA follows: TGTGCCCCCGGGGGGACCGATGCCTACAATGAGCAGTTCTTC. As protein: CAPGGTDAYNEQFF.

This chain links TRBV11-2 with TRBJ2-4; TRBD1 or TRBD2 may be the D gene (6 bases each). V was trimmed by 4 bases and J by 1 base, leaving 11 bases between them. CDR1 SGHAT and CDR2 FQNNGV come from the germline V gene. CDR3 length: 15 amino acids. The CDR3 spells CASSSGAKAKNIQYF. CDR3 coding DNA: TGTGCCAGCAGCTCGGGGGCGAAGGCCAAAAACATTCAGTACTTC. The whole variable domain, filled in from reference TRBV11-2 and TRBJ2-4, reads EAGVAQSPRYKIIEKRQSVAFWCNPISGHATLYWYQQILGQGPKLLIQFQNNGVVDDSQLPKDRFSAERLKGVDSTLKIQPAKLEDSAVYLCASSSGAKAKNIQYFGAGTRLSVL.

As for this clone: The same CDR3 can be traced to other DNA sequences in this sample. The rearrangement joins TRBV5-1 to TRBJ2-2, with D possibly TRBD1 on 5 matching bases. Trimming removed 0 bases from V and 5 bases from J, with 8 bases in between. Germline V lookup: CDR1 SGHRS, CDR2 YFSETQ. The CDR3 is made up of 14 amino acids. This CDR3 reads CASSLGQGTGELFF. CDR3 DNA: TGCGCCAGCAGCTTGGGCCAGGGAACCGGGGAGCTGTTTTTT.

The chain carries TRBV2 and TRBJ2-1; 10 nucleotides agree with TRBD1. Germline values: CDR1 SNHLY, CDR2 FYNNEI. The CDR3 runs 15 residues. After removal of 2 bases from V and 7 bases from J, the junction contained 5 bases not matched to a gene. The CDR3 here is CASSEWDRGINEQFF. CDR3 bases: TGTGCCAGCAGTGAATGGGACAGGGGAATTAATGAGCAGTTCTTC.

The genes are TRBV7-9 and TRBJ2-3, with 10 bases fitting TRBD1. CDR1 and CDR2 from the germline V gene are SEHNR and FQNEAQ (reference sequence). The CDR3 extends over 17 amino acids. Trimming cost V 1 base and J 4 bases; bases outside gene matches: 8. The CDR3: CASSLGTGGSGADTQYF. CDR3 in DNA: TGTGCCAGCAGCTTAGGGACAGGGGGAAGTGGAGCAGATACGCAGTATTTT.

V is TRBV27 and J is TRBJ2-1; 8 bases are shared with TRBD1. V was pared by 6 bases and J by 6 bases, with 13 bases of the junction left unmatched. Germline V lookup: CDR1 MNHEY, CDR2 SMNVEV (reference sequence). The CDR3 sequence is 16 residues long. CDR3 loop: CASRRDPGTGRNEQFF. CDR3 sequence (DNA): TGTGCCAGCAGGCGAGATCCCGGGACAGGTCGCAATGAGCAGTTCTTC.

V usage is TRBV9 and J usage is TRBJ2-7; D unclear. Trimming took off 4 bases at V and 2 bases at J, with 10 bases between the two ends. The germline V gene has CDR1 SGDLS and CDR2 YYNGEE. The CDR3 has 13 residues. The DNA of the CDR3 is TGTGCCAGCAGCTCTTCCTCGGCCTACGAGCAGTACTTC. Residues: CASSSSSAYEQYF.

This clone was observed a single time. Other DNA sequences of this sample code for an identical CDR3. The rearrangement links TRBV7-3 to TRBJ2-1; 8 bases agree with TRBD2. J gave up 2 bases and V 2 bases, and 5 bases lay outside the gene matches. CDR1 SGHTA and CDR2 FQGTGA come from the germline V gene. The CDR3 runs 16 residues. CDR3 loop: CASSLVAGGPYNEQFF. CDR3 in DNA: TGTGCCAGCAGCTTAGTGGCGGGAGGCCCCTACAATGAGCAGTTCTTC.

The chain recombines TRBV28 with TRBJ2-5, with a possible D match to TRBD1 (5 bases). The germline CDR1 and CDR2 sequences are MDHEN and SYDVKM. The CDR3 totals 14 residues. V lost 2 bases, J lost 9 bases, and 16 bases lay in between. CDR3 bases: TGTGCCAGCAGTTTAAGGGGTGGCGTTAAGGCCCAGTACTTC. Protein product: CASSLRGGVKAQYF.

The V call is TRBV28, the J call TRBJ1-3, with a weak D call TRBD1 (5 bases). Germline values: CDR1 MDHEN, CDR2 SYDVKM. The CDR3 extends over 15 amino acids. Trimming stripped 5 bases from V and 3 bases from J, with 14 bases between. The CDR3 sequence is CASSPLQEVGNTIYF. DNA of the CDR3: TGTGCCAGCAGTCCCTTACAGGAGGTTGGAAACACCATATATTTT.

V usage is TRBV5-1 and J usage is TRBJ2-7; D might be TRBD2 (5 bases). The germline CDR1 and CDR2 sequences are SGHRS and YFSETQ. The CDR3 length is 15 residues. Trimming cost V 0 bases and J 1 base, with 11 bases left between them. The CDR3 region is CASSLARVNSYEQYF. CDR3 bases: TGCGCCAGCAGCTTGGCGCGGGTAAATTCCTACGAGCAGTACTTC.

CDR3 sequence reads: CASMVTGGEETQYF. CDR3 coding DNA: TGCGCCAGCATGGTAACAGGGGGCGAAGAGACCCAGTACTTC. J is TRBJ2-5 and V is TRBV4-1; 9 nucleotides align to TRBD1. Per the germline V gene, CDR1 is MGHRA and CDR2 is YSYEKL. V lost 7 bases and J lost 3; bases outside the gene matches: 6. The CDR3 extends over 14 amino acids.

The chain is built from TRBV4-1 and TRBJ1-2; 9 bases are shared with TRBD1. Germline V gene data show CDR1 as MGHRA and CDR2 as YSYEKL. The CDR3 consists of 18 residues. With 2 bases clipped from V and 3 bases from J, the junction kept 13 bases outside the gene matches. CDR3 amino acids: CASSQPIGTGYFDYGYTF. The CDR3, as DNA: TGCGCCAGCAGCCAACCAATAGGGACAGGGTATTTTGACTATGGCTACACCTTC.

The CDR3 here is CASSLSRGAYEQYF. Written as DNA, the CDR3 is TGTGCCAGCAGCTTATCCAGGGGGGCTTACGAGCAGTACTTC. The chain combines TRBV11-2 with TRBJ2-7; the D gene is possibly TRBD1 (7 bases). This CDR3 has 14 residues. From germline, CDR1 is SGHAT and CDR2 FQNNGV. Trimming left V 2 bases short and J 4 bases short, with 12 bases between.

This rearrangement joins TRBV7-2 to TRBJ2-1, with TRBD2 matching over 8 bases. The germline V gene has CDR1 SGHTA and CDR2 FQGNSA. Trimming at V came to 5 bases and at J to 6 bases, leaving 12 bases not matched to a gene. CDR3 length: 16 amino acids. The CDR3 loop reads CASSETGTRLGNEQFF. CDR3 nucleotides: TGTGCCAGCAGCGAGACCGGGACTAGGTTGGGCAATGAGCAGTTCTTC.